The sequence of this T cell receptor (beta chain) was determined in a study of blood T cells in healthy people across ages. Regarding the study as a whole: There were more naive CD4+ cells and higher diversity in long-lived donors than in aged donors. Estimated diversity that came from one million T cells was considered an underestimate.

The people who gave samples were healthy Caucasians from Russia, aged about 6 to 95. Every sample yielded at least 6.5 million isolated PBMCs. This clonotype appeared many times. Its specificity is not known. CDR3 length equals 14 residues. V lost 5 bases and J lost 6, with 16 bases in between. Germline V gives CDR1 SGDLS, CDR2 YYNGEE. Through a sample-barcoded 5' primer and a J-beta primer mix, a second PCR was run for roughly 6 to 12 cycles. TCRdb ran MiXCR on the 5' RACE reads and lists one entry per CDR3 protein. The table shows some 790,000 distinct CDR3 sequences, with 29% occurring only once. The TCR sequence derives from a woman of 80 years or more in good health. Material: blood. The chain employs TRBV9 and TRBJ2-3; no firm D call. CDR3 bases: TGTGCCAGCAGTCCCGGGCCCACGTCCGATACGCAGTATTTT. Translating it yields CASSPGPTSDTQYF.